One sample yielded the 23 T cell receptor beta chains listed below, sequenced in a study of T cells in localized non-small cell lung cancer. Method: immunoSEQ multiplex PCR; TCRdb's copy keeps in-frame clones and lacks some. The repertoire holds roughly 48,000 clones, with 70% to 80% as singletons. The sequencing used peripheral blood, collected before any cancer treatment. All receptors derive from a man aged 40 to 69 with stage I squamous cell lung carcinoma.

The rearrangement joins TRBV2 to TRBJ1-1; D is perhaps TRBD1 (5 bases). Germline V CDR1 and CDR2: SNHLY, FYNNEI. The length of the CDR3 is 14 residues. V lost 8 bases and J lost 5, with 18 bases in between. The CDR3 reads CASGSMGGGTEAFF. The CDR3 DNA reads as TGTGCCAGCGGCTCCATGGGGGGAGGTACTGAAGCTTTCTTT.

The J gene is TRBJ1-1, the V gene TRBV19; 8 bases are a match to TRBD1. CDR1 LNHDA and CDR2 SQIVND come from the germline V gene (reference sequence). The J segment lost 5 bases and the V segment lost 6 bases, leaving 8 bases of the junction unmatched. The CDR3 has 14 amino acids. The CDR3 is CASRLRQGRTEAFF. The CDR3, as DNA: TGTGCCAGTAGACTCCGACAGGGGAGGACTGAAGCTTTCTTT.

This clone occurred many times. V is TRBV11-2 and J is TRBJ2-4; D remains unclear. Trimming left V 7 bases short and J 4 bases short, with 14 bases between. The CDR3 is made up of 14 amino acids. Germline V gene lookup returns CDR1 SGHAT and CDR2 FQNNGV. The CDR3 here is CASTPGTAKNIQYF. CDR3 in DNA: TGTGCCAGCACCCCCGGCACGGCGAAAAACATTCAGTACTTC.

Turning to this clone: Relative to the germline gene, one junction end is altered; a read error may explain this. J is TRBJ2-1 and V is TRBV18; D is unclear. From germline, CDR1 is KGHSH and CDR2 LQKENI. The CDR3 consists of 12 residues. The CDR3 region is CASSPQLNEQFF. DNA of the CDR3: TGTGCCAGCTCCCCACAGCTCAATGAGCAGTTCTTC.

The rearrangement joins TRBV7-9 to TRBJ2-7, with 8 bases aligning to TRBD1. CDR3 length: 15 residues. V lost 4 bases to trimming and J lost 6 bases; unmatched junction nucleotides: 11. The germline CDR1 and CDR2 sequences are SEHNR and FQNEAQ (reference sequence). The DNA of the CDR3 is TGTGCCAGCAGCTCGGGACAGGTGTTCCCATCCGAGCAGTACTTC. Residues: CASSSGQVFPSEQYF.

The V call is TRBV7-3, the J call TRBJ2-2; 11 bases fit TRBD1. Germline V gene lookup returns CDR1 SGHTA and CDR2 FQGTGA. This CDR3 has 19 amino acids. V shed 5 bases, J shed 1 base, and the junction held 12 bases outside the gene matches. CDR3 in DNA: TGTGCCAGCAGCCTACGTGGACAGGGGGCCCTCCTGAACACCGGGGAGCTGTTTTTT. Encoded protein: CASSLRGQGALLNTGELFF.

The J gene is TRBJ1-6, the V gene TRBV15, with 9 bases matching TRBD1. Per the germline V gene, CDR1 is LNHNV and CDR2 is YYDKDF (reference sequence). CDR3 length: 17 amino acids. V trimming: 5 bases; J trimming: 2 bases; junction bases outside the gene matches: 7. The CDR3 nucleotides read TGTGCCACCAGCGACAAGGACAGGGGAACCTATAATTCACCCCTCCACTTT. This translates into CATSDKDRGTYNSPLHF.

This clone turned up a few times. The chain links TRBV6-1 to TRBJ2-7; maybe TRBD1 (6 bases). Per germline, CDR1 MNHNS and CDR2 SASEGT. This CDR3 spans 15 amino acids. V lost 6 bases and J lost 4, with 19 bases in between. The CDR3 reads CASRTQEGQLYEQYF. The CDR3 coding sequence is TGTGCCAGCAGGACCCAAGAAGGACAGCTGTACGAGCAGTACTTC.

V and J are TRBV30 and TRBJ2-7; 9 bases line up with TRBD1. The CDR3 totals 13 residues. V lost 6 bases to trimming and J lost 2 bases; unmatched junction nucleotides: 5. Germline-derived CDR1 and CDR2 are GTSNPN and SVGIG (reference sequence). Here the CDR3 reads CACPGQGAYEQYF. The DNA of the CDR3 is TGTGCCTGCCCGGGACAGGGAGCCTACGAGCAGTACTTC.

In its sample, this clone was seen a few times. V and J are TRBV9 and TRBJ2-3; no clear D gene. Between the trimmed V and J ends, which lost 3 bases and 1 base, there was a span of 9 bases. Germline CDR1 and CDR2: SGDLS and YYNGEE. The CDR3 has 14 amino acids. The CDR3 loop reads CASSAEAGTDTQYF. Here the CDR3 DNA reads TGTGCCAGCAGCGCAGAGGCGGGCACAGATACGCAGTATTTT.

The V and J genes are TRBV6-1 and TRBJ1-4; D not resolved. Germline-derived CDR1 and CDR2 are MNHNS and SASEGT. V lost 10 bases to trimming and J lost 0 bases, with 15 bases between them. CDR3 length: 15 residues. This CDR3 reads CATRGGSTTNEKLFF. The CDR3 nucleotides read TGTGCCACCCGAGGTGGGAGTACAACTAATGAAAAACTGTTTTTT.

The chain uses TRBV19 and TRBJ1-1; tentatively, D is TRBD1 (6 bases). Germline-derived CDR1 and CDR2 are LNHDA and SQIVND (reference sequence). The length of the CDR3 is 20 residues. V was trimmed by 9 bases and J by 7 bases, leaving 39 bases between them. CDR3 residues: CASERISRDKPHFWGDEAFF. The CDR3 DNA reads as TGTGCCAGCGAAAGAATATCCCGGGACAAGCCGCACTTCTGGGGGGATGAAGCTTTCTTT. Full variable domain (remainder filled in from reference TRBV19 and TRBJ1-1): DGGITQSPKYLFRKEGQNVTLSCEQNLNHDAMYWYRQDPGQGLRLIYYSQIVNDFQKGDIAEGYSVSREKKESFPLTVTSAQKNPTAFYLCASERISRDKPHFWGDEAFFGQGTRLTVV.

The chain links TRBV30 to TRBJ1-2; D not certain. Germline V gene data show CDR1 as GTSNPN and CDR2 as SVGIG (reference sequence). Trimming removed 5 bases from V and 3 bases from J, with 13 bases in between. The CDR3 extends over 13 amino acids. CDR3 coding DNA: TGTGCCTGGGGTACGTCTATTTACTATGGCTACACCTTC. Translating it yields CAWGTSIYYGYTF.

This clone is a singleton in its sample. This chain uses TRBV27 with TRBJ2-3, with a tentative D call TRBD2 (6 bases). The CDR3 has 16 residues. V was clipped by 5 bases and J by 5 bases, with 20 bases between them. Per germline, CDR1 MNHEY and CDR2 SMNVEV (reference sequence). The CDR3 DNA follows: TGTGCCAGCAGTCCTGACGGACCCGGGGGAGAAGATACGCAGTATTTT. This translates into CASSPDGPGGEDTQYF.

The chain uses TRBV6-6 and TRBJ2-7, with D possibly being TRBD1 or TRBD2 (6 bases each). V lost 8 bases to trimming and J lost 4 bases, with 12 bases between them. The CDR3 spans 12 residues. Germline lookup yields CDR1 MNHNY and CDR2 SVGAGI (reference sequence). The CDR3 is CASGGTSYEQYF. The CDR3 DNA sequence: TGTGCCAGCGGGGGGACAAGTTACGAGCAGTACTTC.

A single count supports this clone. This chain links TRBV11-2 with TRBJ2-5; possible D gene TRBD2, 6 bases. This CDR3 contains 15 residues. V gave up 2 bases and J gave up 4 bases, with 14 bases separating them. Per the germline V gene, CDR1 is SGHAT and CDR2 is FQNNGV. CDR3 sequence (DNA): TGTGCCAGCAGCTTATCAGGAGGGTCGGGAGAGACCCAGTACTTC. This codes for CASSLSGGSGETQYF. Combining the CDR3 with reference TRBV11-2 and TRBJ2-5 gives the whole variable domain EAGVAQSPRYKIIEKRQSVAFWCNPISGHATLYWYQQILGQGPKLLIQFQNNGVVDDSQLPKDRFSAERLKGVDSTLKIQPAKLEDSAVYLCASSLSGGSGETQYFGPGTRLLVL.

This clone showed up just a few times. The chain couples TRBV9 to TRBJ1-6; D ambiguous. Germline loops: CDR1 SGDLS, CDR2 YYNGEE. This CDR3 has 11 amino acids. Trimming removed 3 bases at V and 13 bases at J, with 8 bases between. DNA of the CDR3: TGTGCCAGCAGCGGCGATGGTCCCCTCCACTTT. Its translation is CASSGDGPLHF.

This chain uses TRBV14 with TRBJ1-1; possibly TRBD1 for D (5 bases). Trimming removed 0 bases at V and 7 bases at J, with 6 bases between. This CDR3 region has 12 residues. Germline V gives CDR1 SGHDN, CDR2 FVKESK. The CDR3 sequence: CASSQERGEAFF. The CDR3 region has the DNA TGTGCCAGCAGCCAAGAAAGGGGTGAAGCTTTCTTT.

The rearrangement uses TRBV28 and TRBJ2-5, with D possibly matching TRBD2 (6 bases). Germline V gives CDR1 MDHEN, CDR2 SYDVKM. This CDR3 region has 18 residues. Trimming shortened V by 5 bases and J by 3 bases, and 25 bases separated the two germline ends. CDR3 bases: TGTGCCAGCAGTCTTATCACGGCGGGGACTCGTCCAAAAGAGACCCAGTACTTC. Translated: CASSLITAGTRPKETQYF.

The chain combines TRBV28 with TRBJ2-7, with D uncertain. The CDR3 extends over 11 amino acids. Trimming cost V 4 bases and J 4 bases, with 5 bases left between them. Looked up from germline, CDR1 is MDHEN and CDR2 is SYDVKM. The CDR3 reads CASSSRYEQYF. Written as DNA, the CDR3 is TGTGCCAGCAGTTCTAGGTACGAGCAGTACTTC.

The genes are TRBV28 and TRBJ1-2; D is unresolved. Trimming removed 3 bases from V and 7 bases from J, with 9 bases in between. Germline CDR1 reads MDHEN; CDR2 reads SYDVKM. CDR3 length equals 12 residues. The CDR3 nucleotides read TGTGCCAGCAGTTTTGAAAGGAGTGGCTACACCTTC. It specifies CASSFERSGYTF.

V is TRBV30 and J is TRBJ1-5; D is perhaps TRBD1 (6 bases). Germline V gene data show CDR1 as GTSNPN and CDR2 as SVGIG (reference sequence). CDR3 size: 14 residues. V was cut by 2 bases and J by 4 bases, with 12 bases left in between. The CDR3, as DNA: TGTGCCTGGAGTCCGGGGGCGCGTAATCAGCCCCAGCATTTT. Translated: CAWSPGARNQPQHF.

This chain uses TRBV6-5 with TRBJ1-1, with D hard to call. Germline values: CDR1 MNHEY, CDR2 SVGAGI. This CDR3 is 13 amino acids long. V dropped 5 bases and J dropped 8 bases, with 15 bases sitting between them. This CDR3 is CASSPQAFLEAFF. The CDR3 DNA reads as TGTGCCAGCAGTCCCCAGGCCTTTTTAGAAGCTTTCTTT.